The rows below give T cell receptor beta chains drawn from one sample of a study of glioma-infiltrating T cells after dendritic cell vaccination. Clones were sequenced by immunoSEQ multiplex PCR, and TCRdb holds only the in-frame ones, with some missing. The sample includes some 78,000 clones, less than 85% of them seen just once. The sample was blood, taken after dendritic cell vaccination. These receptors all stem from a human donor with glioblastoma. Each CDR3 is given with its conserved first and last residue. The D gene is left open where the match is weak. Rows may omit the clone size; those that give it use once, few, many or a size class.

j_gene | abundance | d_gene | v_gene | CDR3aa | CDR3nt
TRBJ1-2 | NA | NA | TRBV7-9 | CASSFGPLTGDYGYTF | TGTGCCAGCAGCTTTGGACCCTTGACAGGAGACTATGGCTACACCTTC
TRBJ2-3 | NA | TRBD2 | TRBV6-4 | CASSKTSGSKRADTQYF | TGTGCCAGCAGTAAGACTAGCGGGAGTAAGAGGGCAGATACGCAGTATTTT
TRBJ1-2 | NA | NA | TRBV27 | CASSLSQGSGYTF | TGTGCCAGCAGTTTAAGTCAGGGTAGTGGCTACACCTTC
TRBJ2-7 | NA | NA | TRBV18 | CASSPRVSRGNYEQYF | TGTGCCAGCTCACCACGGGTTAGCAGGGGTAACTACGAGCAGTACTTC
TRBJ1-5 | NA | NA | TRBV19 | CASSNPSGEPSNQPQHF | TGTGCCAGTAGTAACCCCTCAGGGGAGCCTAGCAATCAGCCCCAGCATTTT
TRBJ1-5 | NA | NA | TRBV28 | CASRYAGLKQPQHF | TGTGCCAGCAGGTACGCGGGGCTGAAGCAGCCCCAGCATTTT
TRBJ1-2 | NA | NA | TRBV4-1 | CASSQDLLRGGDYGYTF | TGCGCCAGCAGCCAAGATTTGTTACGGGGAGGAGACTATGGCTACACCTTC
TRBJ2-3 | NA | NA | TRBV5-1 | CASSPGADTQYF | TGCGCCAGCAGCCCCGGGGCAGATACGCAGTATTTT
TRBJ1-5 | NA | NA | TRBV21-1 | CASRLQGAQPQHF | TGTGCCAGCAGACTACAGGGAGCTCAGCCCCAGCATTTT
TRBJ2-7 | NA | NA | TRBV27 | CASSLSSYSGSYEQYF | TGTGCCAGCAGTTTATCGTCGTACAGCGGCTCCTACGAGCAGTACTTC
TRBJ1-2 | NA | TRBD1 | TRBV15 | CATSTEGQGYGYTF | TGTGCCACCAGCACCGAAGGACAGGGCTATGGCTACACCTTC
TRBJ2-3 | NA | NA | TRBV5-1 | CASSLELGGSTDTQYF | TGCGCCAGCAGCTTGGAGTTAGGCGGTAGCACAGATACGCAGTATTTT
TRBJ2-3 | NA | TRBD2 | TRBV27 | CASSGVGRGAGTDTQYF | TGTGCCAGCAGTGGGGTGGGGCGGGGGGCCGGCACAGATACGCAGTATTTT
TRBJ2-5 | once | NA | TRBV15 | CATSRTSVLEETQYF | TGTGCCACCAGCAGAACTAGTGTTTTGGAAGAGACCCAGTACTTC
TRBJ2-4 | NA | TRBD2 | TRBV7-2 | CASSSIGLAGKNIQYF | TGTGCCAGCAGCTCTATCGGACTAGCGGGAAAAAACATTCAGTACTTC
TRBJ2-2 | NA | NA | TRBV2 | CASRGSNRLTNTGELFF | TGTGCCAGCCGGGGTTCCAATAGACTGACGAACACCGGGGAGCTGTTTTTT
TRBJ1-2 | NA | NA | TRBV6-5 | CASSYSPGSYGYTF | TGTGCCAGCAGTTACTCTCCGGGATCCTATGGCTACACCTTC
TRBJ2-1 | once | TRBD1 | TRBV5-6 | CASSSPDRGFPYNEQFF | TGTGCCAGCAGCTCCCCGGACAGGGGATTCCCATACAATGAGCAGTTCTTC
TRBJ2-7 | few | NA | TRBV7-6 | CASSLDRGPYEQYF | TGTGCCAGCAGCTTAGATAGGGGCCCCTACGAGCAGTACTTC
TRBJ1-2 | NA | NA | TRBV11-2 | CASSSEGRSNYGYTF | TGTGCCAGCAGCTCGGAAGGGAGAAGTAACTATGGCTACACCTTC
TRBJ2-7 | NA | TRBD2 | TRBV30 | CAWGTSGSMYEQYF | TGTGCCTGGGGCACTAGCGGGAGTATGTACGAGCAGTACTTC
TRBJ1-2 | NA | NA | TRBV2 | CASRVGWGGGYTF | TGTGCCAGCAGGGTCGGTTGGGGGGGCGGCTACACCTTC
TRBJ2-1 | NA | TRBD2 | TRBV6-1 | CASSDQAGGVWNEQFF | TGTGCCAGCAGTGACCAAGCGGGAGGAGTGTGGAATGAGCAGTTCTTC
TRBJ2-1 | NA | TRBD1 | TRBV19 | CASRTGMSNNEQFF | TGTGCCAGTCGGACAGGGATGAGCAACAATGAGCAGTTCTTC
TRBJ2-7 | once | NA | TRBV18 | CASSQSGNSYEQYF | TGTGCCAGCTCACAGTCAGGGAACTCCTACGAGCAGTACTTC
TRBJ1-5 | once | NA | TRBV7-8 | CASSLSGENQPQHF | TGTGCCAGCAGCTTATCGGGGGAAAATCAGCCCCAGCATTTT
TRBJ2-5 | NA | TRBD2 | TRBV11-3 | CARGTCSGTSGGGEETQYF | TGTGCCAGAGGGACCTGCTCCGGGACTAGCGGGGGGGGAGAAGAGACCCAGTACTTC
TRBJ2-5 | few | TRBD2 | TRBV9 | CASSSTGTMVLETQYF | TGTGCCAGCAGCTCCACCGGGACTATGGTCTTAGAGACCCAGTACTTC
TRBJ2-7 | once | NA | TRBV19 | CASSFGTPGEDEQYF | TGTGCCAGTAGTTTCGGGACTCCGGGTGAGGACGAGCAGTACTTC
TRBJ2-3 | NA | NA | TRBV25-1 | CASHQGKSSTDTQYF | TGTGCCAGCCACCAGGGCAAGTCTAGCACAGATACGCAGTATTTT
TRBJ2-2 | NA | TRBD1 | TRBV28 | CASRLKGAGGGELFF | TGTGCCAGCAGACTTAAGGGGGCCGGCGGCGGGGAGCTGTTTTTT
TRBJ2-7 | NA | TRBD1 | TRBV23-1 | CASSRQGDAEQYF | TGCGCCAGCAGTCGTCAGGGGGACGCCGAGCAGTACTTC
TRBJ2-1 | NA | TRBD2 | TRBV25-1 | CASSRLARNLDEQFF | TGTGCCAGCAGCAGACTAGCGCGTAATTTGGATGAGCAGTTCTTC
TRBJ2-7 | NA | NA | TRBV10-3 | CAISASEGGEQYF | TGTGCCATCAGTGCATCGGAAGGGGGCGAGCAGTACTTC
TRBJ1-2 | NA | NA | TRBV4-1 | CASSQERYSKYGYTF | TGCGCCAGCAGCCAAGAGAGGTACTCTAAATATGGCTACACCTTC
TRBJ2-7 | NA | NA | TRBV28 | CASSLTPGHIYEQYF | TGTGCCAGCAGTTTAACCCCGGGACACATCTACGAGCAGTACTTC
TRBJ2-7 | NA | NA | TRBV28 | CASRRGGYSYEQYF | TGTGCCAGCAGGAGGGGGGGTTACTCCTACGAGCAGTACTTC
TRBJ1-2 | NA | TRBD1 | TRBV6-5 | CASSYRRDRAYGYTF | TGTGCCAGCAGTTATCGGCGGGACAGGGCTTATGGCTACACCTTC
TRBJ2-7 | NA | TRBD2 | TRBV10-3 | CAISESGTSGGYEQYF | TGTGCCATCAGTGAGTCTGGAACTAGCGGGGGCTACGAGCAGTACTTC
TRBJ1-6 | NA | TRBD1 | TRBV7-9 | CASSSAGTGDNSPLHF | TGTGCCAGCAGTTCCGCCGGGACAGGGGATAATTCACCCCTCCACTTT
TRBJ1-2 | NA | NA | TRBV6-5 | CASSGAGGYTF | TGTGCCAGCAGTGGAGCGGGAGGCTACACCTTC
TRBJ2-1 | NA | TRBD2 | TRBV9 | CASSAPGGSGKNEQFF | TGTGCCAGCAGCGCCCCCGGGGGTAGCGGGAAGAATGAGCAGTTCTTC
TRBJ1-1 | NA | NA | TRBV5-1 | CASNLDTEAFF | TGCGCCAGCAATCTTGACACTGAAGCTTTCTTT
TRBJ2-7 | once | TRBD2 | TRBV27 | CASRGGWEHEQYF | TGTGCCAGCAGGGGAGGGTGGGAGCACGAGCAGTACTTC
TRBJ2-1 | once | TRBD2 | TRBV7-7 | CASSLGLAGFNEQFF | TGTGCCAGCAGCTTGGGACTAGCGGGATTCAATGAGCAGTTCTTC
TRBJ2-1 | NA | TRBD2 | TRBV7-9 | CASSLGTSGRNEQFF | TGTGCCAGCAGTCTCGGGACTAGCGGTCGCAATGAGCAGTTCTTC
TRBJ1-5 | few | NA | TRBV29-1 | CSVGENSNQPQHF | TGCAGCGTTGGGGAGAATAGCAATCAGCCCCAGCATTTT
TRBJ2-3 | many | TRBD2 | TRBV10-3 | CAISGIAGEGADTQYF | TGTGCCATCAGTGGCATAGCGGGAGAAGGGGCAGATACGCAGTATTTT
TRBJ2-7 | NA | NA | TRBV10-3 | CAISGEGRGGPGDYEQYF | TGTGCCATCAGTGGGGAGGGGCGTGGGGGCCCCGGGGACTACGAGCAGTACTTC
TRBJ1-1 | NA | NA | TRBV29-1 | CSVEDLRTLIATEAFF | TGCAGCGTTGAAGATCTAAGGACACTTATAGCTACTGAAGCTTTCTTT
TRBJ2-1 | NA | TRBD1 | TRBV7-2 | CASSLVRQGAGSEQFF | TGTGCCAGCAGCTTAGTCCGGCAGGGGGCAGGGAGTGAGCAGTTCTTC
TRBJ2-7 | NA | TRBD2 | TRBV5-1 | CASSGSGVSYEQYF | TGCGCCAGCAGCGGAAGCGGGGTCTCCTACGAGCAGTACTTC
TRBJ2-3 | NA | NA | TRBV18 | CASSPQRSTDTQYF | TGTGCCAGCTCACCACAGCGGAGCACAGATACGCAGTATTTT
TRBJ2-6 | NA | NA | TRBV6-5 | CASSERVAGANVLTF | TGTGCCAGCAGCGAGAGGGTGGCTGGGGCCAACGTCCTGACTTTC
TRBJ2-1 | NA | NA | TRBV5-6 | CASSFGENEQFF | TGTGCCAGCAGCTTTGGGGAGAATGAGCAGTTCTTC
TRBJ2-7 | NA | NA | TRBV6-5 | CASSYPDSLRWEF | TGTGCCAGCAGTTACCCGGACAGCCTACGCTGGGAGTTC
TRBJ2-2 | NA | NA | TRBV9 | CASSVPRDRHAGGELFF | TGTGCCAGCAGCGTACCGCGGGACCGCCACGCGGGCGGGGAGCTGTTTTTT
TRBJ1-3 | NA | TRBD1 | TRBV2 | CASSDGQGGNTIYF | TGTGCCAGCAGTGACGGACAGGGCGGAAACACCATATATTTT